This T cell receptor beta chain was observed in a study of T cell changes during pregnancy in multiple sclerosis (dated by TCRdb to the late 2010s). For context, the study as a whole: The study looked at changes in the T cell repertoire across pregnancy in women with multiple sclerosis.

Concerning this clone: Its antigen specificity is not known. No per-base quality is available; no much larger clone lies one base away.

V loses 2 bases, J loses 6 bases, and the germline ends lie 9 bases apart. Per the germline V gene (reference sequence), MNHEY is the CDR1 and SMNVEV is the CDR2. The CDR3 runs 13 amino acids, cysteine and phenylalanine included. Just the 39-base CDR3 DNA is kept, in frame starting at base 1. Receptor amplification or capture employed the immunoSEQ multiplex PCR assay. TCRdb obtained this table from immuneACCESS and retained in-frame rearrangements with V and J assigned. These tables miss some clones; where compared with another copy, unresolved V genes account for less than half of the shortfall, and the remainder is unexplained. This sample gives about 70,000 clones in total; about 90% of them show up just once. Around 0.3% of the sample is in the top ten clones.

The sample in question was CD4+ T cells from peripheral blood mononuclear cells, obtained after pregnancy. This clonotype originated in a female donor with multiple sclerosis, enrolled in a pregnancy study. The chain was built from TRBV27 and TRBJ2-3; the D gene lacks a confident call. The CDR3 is CASSLLPPDTQYF. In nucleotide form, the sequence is TGTGCCAGCAGTTTACTCCCCCCCGATACGCAGTATTTT.